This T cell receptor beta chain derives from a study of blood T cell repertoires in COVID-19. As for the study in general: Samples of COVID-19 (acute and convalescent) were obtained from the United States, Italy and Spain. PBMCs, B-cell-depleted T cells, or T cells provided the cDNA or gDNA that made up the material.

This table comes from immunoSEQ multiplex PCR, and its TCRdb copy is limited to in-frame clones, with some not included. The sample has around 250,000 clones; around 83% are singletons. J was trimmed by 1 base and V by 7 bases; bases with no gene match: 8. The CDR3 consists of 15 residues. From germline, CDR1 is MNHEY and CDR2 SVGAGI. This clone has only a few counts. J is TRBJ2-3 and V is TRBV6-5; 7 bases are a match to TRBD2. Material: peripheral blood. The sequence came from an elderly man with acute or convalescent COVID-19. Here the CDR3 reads CASTPPAGGTDTQYF. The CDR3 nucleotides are TGTGCCAGCACCCCCCCTGCGGGGGGCACAGATACGCAGTATTTT.